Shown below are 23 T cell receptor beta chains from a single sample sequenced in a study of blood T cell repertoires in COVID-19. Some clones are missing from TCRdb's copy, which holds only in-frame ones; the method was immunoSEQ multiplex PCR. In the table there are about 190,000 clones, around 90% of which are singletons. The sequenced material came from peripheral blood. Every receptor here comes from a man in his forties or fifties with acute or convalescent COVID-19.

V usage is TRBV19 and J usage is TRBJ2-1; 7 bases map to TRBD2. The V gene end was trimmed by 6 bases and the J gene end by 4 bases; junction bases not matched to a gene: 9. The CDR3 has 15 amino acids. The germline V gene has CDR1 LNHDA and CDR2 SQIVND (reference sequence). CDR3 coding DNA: TGTGCCAGTAGCCTGGTAGCGGGTGCATACAATGAGCAGTTCTTC. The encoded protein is CASSLVAGAYNEQFF.

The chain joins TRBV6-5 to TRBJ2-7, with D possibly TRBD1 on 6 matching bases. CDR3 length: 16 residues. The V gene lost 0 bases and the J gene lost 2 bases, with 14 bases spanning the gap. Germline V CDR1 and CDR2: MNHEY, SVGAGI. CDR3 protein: CASSYSLGGLAYEQYF. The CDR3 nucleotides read TGTGCCAGCAGTTACTCCCTAGGGGGTTTGGCCTACGAGCAGTACTTC.

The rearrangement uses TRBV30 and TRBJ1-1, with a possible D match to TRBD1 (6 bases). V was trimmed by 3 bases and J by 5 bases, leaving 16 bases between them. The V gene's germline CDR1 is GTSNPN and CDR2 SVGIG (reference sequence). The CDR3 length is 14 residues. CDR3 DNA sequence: TGTGCCTGGAGCATATACAGGGTTCAGACTGAAGCTTTCTTT. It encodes CAWSIYRVQTEAFF.

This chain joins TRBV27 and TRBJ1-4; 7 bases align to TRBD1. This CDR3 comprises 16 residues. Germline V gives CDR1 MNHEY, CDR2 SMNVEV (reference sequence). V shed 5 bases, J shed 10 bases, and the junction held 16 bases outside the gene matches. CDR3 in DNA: TGTGCCAGCAGTCCTACCCCGACAGGGATCCGGGCAAAACTGTTTTTT. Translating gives CASSPTPTGIRAKLFF.

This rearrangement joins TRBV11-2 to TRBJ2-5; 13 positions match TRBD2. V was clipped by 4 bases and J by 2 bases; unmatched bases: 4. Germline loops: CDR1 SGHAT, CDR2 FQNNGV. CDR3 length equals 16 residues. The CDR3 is CASSSGTSGMQETQYF. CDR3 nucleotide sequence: TGTGCCAGCAGCTCGGGGACTAGCGGGATGCAAGAGACCCAGTACTTC. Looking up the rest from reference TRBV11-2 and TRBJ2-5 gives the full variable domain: EAGVAQSPRYKIIEKRQSVAFWCNPISGHATLYWYQQILGQGPKLLIQFQNNGVVDDSQLPKDRFSAERLKGVDSTLKIQPAKLEDSAVYLCASSSGTSGMQETQYFGPGTRLLVL.

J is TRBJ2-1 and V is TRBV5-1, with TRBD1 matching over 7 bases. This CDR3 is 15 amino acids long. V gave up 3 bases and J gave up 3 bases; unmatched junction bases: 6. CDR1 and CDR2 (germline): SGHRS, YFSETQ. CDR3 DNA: TGCGCCAGCAGCTGGGACAGACTCAACTACAATGAGCAGTTCTTC. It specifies CASSWDRLNYNEQFF.

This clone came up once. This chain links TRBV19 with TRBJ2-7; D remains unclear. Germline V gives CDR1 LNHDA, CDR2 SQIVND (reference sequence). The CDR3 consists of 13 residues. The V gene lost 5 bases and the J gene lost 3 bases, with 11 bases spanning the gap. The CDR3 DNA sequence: TGTGCCAGTAGTGCCCCGTCCTACTACGAGCAGTACTTC. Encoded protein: CASSAPSYYEQYF.

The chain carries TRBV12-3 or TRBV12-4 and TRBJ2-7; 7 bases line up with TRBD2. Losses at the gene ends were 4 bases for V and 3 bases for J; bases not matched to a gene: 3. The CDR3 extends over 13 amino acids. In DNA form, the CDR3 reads TGTGCCAGCAGTTACGGGGGGAGCTACGAGCAGTACTTC. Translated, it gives CASSYGGSYEQYF.

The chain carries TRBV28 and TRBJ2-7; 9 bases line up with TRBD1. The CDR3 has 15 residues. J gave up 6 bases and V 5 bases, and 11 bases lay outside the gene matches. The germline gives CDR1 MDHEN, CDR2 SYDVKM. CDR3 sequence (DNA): TGTGCCAGCAGTCTCGCCGGGACAGGGAAATCCGAGCAGTACTTC. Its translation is CASSLAGTGKSEQYF.

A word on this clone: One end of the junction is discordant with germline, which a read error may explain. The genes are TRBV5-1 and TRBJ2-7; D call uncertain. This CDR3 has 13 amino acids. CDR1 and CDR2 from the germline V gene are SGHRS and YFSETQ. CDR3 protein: CASSLALSHEQYF. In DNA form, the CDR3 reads TGCGCCAGCAGCTTGGCCCTCTCCCACGAGCAGTACTTC.

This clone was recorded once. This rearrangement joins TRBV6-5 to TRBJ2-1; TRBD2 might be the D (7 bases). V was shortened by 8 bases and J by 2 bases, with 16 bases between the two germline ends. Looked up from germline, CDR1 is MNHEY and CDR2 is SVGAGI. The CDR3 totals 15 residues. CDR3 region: CASSLRGGPYNEQFF. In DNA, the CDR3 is TGTGCCAGCTCTCTAAGGGGGGGGCCCTACAATGAGCAGTTCTTC.

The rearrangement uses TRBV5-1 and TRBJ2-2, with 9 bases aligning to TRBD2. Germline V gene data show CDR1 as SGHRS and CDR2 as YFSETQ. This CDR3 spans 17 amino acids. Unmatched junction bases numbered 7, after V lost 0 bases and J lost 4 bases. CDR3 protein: CASSLDAGGPGTGELFF. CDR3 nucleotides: TGCGCCAGCAGCTTGGACGCGGGGGGGCCGGGCACCGGGGAGCTGTTTTTT.

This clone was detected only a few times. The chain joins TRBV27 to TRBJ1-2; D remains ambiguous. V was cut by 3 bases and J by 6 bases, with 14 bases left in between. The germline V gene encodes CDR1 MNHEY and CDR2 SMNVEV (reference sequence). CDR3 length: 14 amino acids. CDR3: CASSFRHTSHGYTF. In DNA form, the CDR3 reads TGTGCCAGCAGTTTCCGCCATACATCCCATGGCTACACCTTC.

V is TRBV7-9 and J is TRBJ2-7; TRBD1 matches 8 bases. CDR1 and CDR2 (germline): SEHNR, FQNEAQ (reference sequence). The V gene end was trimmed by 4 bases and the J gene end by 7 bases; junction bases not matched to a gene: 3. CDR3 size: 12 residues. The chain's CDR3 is CASSWTGQEQYF. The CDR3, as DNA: TGTGCCAGCAGCTGGACAGGGCAGGAGCAGTACTTC.

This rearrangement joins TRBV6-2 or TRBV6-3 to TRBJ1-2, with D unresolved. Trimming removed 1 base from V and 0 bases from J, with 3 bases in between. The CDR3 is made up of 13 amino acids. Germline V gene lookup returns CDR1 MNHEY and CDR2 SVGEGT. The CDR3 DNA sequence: TGTGCCAGCAGTTACTTAGCTAACTATGGCTACACCTTC. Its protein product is CASSYLANYGYTF.

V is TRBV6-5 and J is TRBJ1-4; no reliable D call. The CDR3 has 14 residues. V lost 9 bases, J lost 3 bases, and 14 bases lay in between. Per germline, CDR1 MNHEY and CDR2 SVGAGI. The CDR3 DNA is TGTGCCAGTTGCCGTCCGGGTGCTAATGAAAAACTGTTTTTT. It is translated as CASCRPGANEKLFF.

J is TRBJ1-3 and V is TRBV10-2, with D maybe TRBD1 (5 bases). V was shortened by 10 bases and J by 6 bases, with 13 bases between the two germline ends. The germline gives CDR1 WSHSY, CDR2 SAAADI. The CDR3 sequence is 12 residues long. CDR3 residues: CATLTELNTIYF. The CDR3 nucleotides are TGCGCCACCTTGACAGAATTAAACACCATATATTTT.

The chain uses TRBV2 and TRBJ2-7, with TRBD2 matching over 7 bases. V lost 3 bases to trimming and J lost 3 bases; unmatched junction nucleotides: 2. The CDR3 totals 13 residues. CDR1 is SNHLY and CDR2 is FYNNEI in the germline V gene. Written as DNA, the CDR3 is TGTGCCAGCAGTGAGAGGGAGGGCTACGAGCAGTACTTC. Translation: CASSEREGYEQYF.

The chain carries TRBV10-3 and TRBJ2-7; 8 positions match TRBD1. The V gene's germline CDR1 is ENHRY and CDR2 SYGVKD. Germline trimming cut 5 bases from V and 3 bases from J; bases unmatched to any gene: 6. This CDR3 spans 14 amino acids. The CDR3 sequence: CAISPGQGLYEQYF. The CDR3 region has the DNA TGTGCCATCAGTCCCGGACAGGGCCTCTACGAGCAGTACTTC.

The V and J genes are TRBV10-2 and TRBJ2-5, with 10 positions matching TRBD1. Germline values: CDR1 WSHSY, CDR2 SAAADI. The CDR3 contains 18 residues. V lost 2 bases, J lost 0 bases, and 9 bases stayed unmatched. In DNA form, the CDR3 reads TGCGCCAGCAGTGAGATGGGGACAGGGGCCAGCTACCAAGAGACCCAGTACTTC. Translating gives CASSEMGTGASYQETQYF.

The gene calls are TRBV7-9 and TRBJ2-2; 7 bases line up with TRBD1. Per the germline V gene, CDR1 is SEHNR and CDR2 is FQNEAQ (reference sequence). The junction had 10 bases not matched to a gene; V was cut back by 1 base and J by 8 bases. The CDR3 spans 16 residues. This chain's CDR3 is CASSLDSTGTAGELFF. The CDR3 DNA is TGTGCCAGCAGCTTAGATTCGACAGGGACCGCTGGGGAGCTGTTTTTT.

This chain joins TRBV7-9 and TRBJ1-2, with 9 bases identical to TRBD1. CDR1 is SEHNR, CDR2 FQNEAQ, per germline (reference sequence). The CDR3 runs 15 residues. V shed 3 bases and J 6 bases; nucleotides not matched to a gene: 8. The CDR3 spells CASSFPGQGRNGYTF. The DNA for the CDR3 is TGTGCCAGCAGCTTTCCGGGACAGGGAAGGAATGGCTACACCTTC.

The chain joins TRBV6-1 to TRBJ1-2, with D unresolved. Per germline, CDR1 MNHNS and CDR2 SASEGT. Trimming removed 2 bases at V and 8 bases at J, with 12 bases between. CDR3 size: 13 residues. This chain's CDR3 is CASSESYGSGYTF. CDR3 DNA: TGTGCCAGCAGTGAATCATACGGGAGCGGCTACACCTTC.